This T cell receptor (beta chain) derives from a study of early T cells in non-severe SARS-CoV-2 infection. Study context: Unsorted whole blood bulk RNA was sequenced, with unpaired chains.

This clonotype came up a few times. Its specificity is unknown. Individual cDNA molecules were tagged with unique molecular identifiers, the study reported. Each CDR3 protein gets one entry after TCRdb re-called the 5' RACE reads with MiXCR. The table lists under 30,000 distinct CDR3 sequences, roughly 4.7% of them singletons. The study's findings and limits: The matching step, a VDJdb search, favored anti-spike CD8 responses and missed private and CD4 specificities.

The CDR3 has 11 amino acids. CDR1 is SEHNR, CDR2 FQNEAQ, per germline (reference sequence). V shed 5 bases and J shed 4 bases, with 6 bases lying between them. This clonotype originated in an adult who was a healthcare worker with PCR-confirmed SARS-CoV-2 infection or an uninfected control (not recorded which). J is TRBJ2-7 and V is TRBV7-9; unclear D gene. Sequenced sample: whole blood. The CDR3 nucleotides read TGTGCCAGCAGCCAGATATACGAGCAGTACTTC. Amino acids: CASSQIYEQYF.